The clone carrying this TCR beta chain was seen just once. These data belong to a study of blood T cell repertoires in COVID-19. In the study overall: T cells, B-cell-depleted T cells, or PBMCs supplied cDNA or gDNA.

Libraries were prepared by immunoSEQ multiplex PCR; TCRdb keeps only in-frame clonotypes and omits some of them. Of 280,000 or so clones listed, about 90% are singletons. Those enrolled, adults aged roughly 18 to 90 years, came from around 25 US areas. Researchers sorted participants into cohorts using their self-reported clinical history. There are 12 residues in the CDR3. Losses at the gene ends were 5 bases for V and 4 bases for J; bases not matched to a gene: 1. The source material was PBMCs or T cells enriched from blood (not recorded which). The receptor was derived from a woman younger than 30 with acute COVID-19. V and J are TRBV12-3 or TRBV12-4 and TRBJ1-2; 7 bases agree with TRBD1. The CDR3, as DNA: TGTGCCAGCAGTCGGGACAGCTATGGCTACACCTTC. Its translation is CASSRDSYGYTF.